This T cell receptor beta chain was observed in a study of blood T cell repertoires in COVID-19. The wider study: PBMCs, B-cell-depleted T cells, or T cells were the source of the cDNA or gDNA that made up the material.

Participants were aged roughly 18 to 89 years from some 24 US areas. Cohorts were determined from participant-reported clinical history. Germline V lookup: CDR1 SGHAT, CDR2 FQNNGV. The V end lost 2 bases, the J end lost 2 bases, and 18 bases lay between the germline ends. There are 17 residues in the CDR3. TCRdb keeps only in-frame clones here, not all; method: immunoSEQ multiplex PCR. The sample carries 150,000 to 190,000 clones, approximately 79% recorded once. The V call is TRBV11-2, the J call TRBJ1-1; TRBD1 might be the D (5 bases). The TCR sequence derives from a man aged 50-60 years who had recovered from COVID-19. Sample: PBMCs or T cells enriched from blood (not recorded which). The DNA for the CDR3 is TGTGCCAGCAGCTTATCGGCCGGGGGATCGGCTAACACTGAAGCTTTCTTT. Protein: CASSLSAGGSANTEAFF. Using reference TRBV11-2 and TRBJ1-1 for the parts outside the CDR3, the full variable domain is EAGVAQSPRYKIIEKRQSVAFWCNPISGHATLYWYQQILGQGPKLLIQFQNNGVVDDSQLPKDRFSAERLKGVDSTLKIQPAKLEDSAVYLCASSLSAGGSANTEAFFGQGTRLTVV.